These 17 T cell receptor beta chains were sequenced from one sample in a study of T cell clonality in common variable immunodeficiency. Using immunoSEQ multiplex PCR, the repertoire was profiled, and TCRdb retains in-frame clones only, with some absent. The sample offers approximately 81,000 clones and no singletons, the top ten holding about 0.8%. The sequencing input was peripheral blood mononuclear cells. The receptors were gathered from a person aged 18 to 75 in good health.

Notes on this clone: The read gets to within 3 residues of the CDR3 end, and the germline J gene fills in the rest. V is TRBV7-3 and J is TRBJ1-2, with 7 bases identical to TRBD1. Trimming cost V 1 base and J 4 bases; bases outside gene matches: 6. The CDR3 covers 15 residues. In germline, CDR1 is SGHTA, CDR2 FQGTGA. The sequenced CDR3 bases are TGTGCCAGCAGCTTAATAGGGGGACAGATCTATGGC. Residues: CASSLIGGQIYG. The CDR3 in full is CASSLIGGQIYGYTF.

This clone was observed many times. The read falls 3 residues short of the CDR3 end, and the missing part is taken from the germline J gene. This rearrangement joins TRBV5-6 to TRBJ2-5, with 7 bases identical to TRBD1. CDR1 SGHDT and CDR2 YYEEEE come from the germline V gene. Trimming removed 3 bases from V and 2 bases from J; junction bases left unmatched: 4. The CDR3 has 14 residues. The CDR3 region is CASSYQGVQETQYF. The DNA read from the CDR3 is TGTGCCAGCAGCTACCAGGGGGTACAAGAGACC.

About this clone: The CDR3 goes on 3 residues after the read ends, and that part is filled in from the germline J gene. This chain connects TRBV29-1 to TRBJ2-1; TRBD1 is a possible D gene (6 bases). Germline V gives CDR1 SQVTM, CDR2 ANQGSEA. There are 13 residues in the CDR3. V lost 4 bases and J lost 5, with 12 bases in between. Incomplete CDR3 DNA: TGCAGCGTTGCTAGGCAGGGGAACAATGAG. Encoded protein: CSVARQGNNE. The entire CDR3 protein is CSVARQGNNEQFF.

This clone was observed at least ten times. The read finishes 3 residues shy of the CDR3 end, and the germline J gene is used to complete it. The chain combines TRBV19 with TRBJ2-3; D is possibly TRBD2 (6 bases). The V and J ends lost 5 bases and 3 bases respectively, with 15 bases between them. Germline-derived CDR1 and CDR2 are LNHDA and SQIVND (reference sequence). The CDR3 totals 15 residues. The CDR3 reads CASSRGIAMTDTQYF. CDR3 DNA (partial): TGTGCCAGTAGTCGGGGGATTGCCATGACAGATACG.

This clone was found many times. The read finishes 3 residues shy of the CDR3 end, and the germline J gene is used to complete it. The rearrangement uses TRBV5-4 and TRBJ2-1; 8 bases agree with TRBD1. There are 16 residues in the CDR3. Germline values: CDR1 SGHNT, CDR2 YYREEE (reference sequence). V was pared by 0 bases and J by 4 bases, with 6 bases of the junction left unmatched. The CDR3 loop is CASSLDPGQAYNEQFF. Partial CDR3 DNA: TGTGCCAGCAGCTTGGACCCGGGACAGGCTTACAATGAG.

This clone appeared many times. Read coverage stops 3 residues before the CDR3 terminus; the germline J gene supplies the remainder. The chain has TRBV7-3 and TRBJ2-1; D might be TRBD2 (6 bases). CDR3 length: 14 residues. The germline V and J ends were trimmed by 5 bases and 9 bases, with 17 bases remaining between them. Germline values: CDR1 SGHTA, CDR2 FQGTGA. CDR3 bases read: TGTGCCAGCAGCCGAAGACTAGGGGATGGTGAG. Protein sequence: CASSRRLGDGE. The complete CDR3 reads CASSRRLGDGEQFF.

This clone was counted at least ten times. The read halts 3 residues ahead of the CDR3 end, with the missing end drawn from the germline J gene. The chain combines TRBV9 with TRBJ1-4, with 7 bases fitting TRBD1. This CDR3 is 16 amino acids long. Germline V CDR1 and CDR2: SGDLS, YYNGEE. V lost 3 bases to trimming and J lost 6 bases; unmatched junction nucleotides: 11. The CDR3 loop is CASSADAGTAHEKLFF. CDR3 DNA, as far as it was read: TGTGCCAGCAGCGCCGACGCCGGGACAGCCCATGAAAAA. The variable domain in full, with the rest retrieved from reference TRBV9 and TRBJ1-4, is DSGVTQTPKHLITATGQRVTLRCSPRSGDLSVYWYQQSLDQGLQFLIQYYNGEERAKGNILERFSAQQFPDLHSELNLSSLELGDSALYFCASSADAGTAHEKLFFGSGTQLSVL.

Ten or more counts support this clone. The read comes to an end 3 residues before the CDR3 does, leaving the germline J gene to fill in the end. J is TRBJ1-1 and V is TRBV7-3; D ambiguous. CDR3 length equals 15 residues. Per the germline V gene, CDR1 is SGHTA and CDR2 is FQGTGA. The V gene lost 1 base and the J gene lost 4 bases, with 13 bases spanning the gap. The CDR3 bases that were read are TGTGCCAGCAGCTTAAATGCCGGGGAAGGCACTGAA. It codes for CASSLNAGEGTE. The full-length CDR3 reads as CASSLNAGEGTEAFF.

This clone was counted many times. The sequence runs out 3 residues before the end of the CDR3; the remainder is reconstructed from the germline J gene. The chain links TRBV2 to TRBJ2-7; D is uncertain. Trimming shortened V by 6 bases and J by 2 bases, and 14 bases separated the two germline ends. Germline V gene sequence: CDR1 SNHLY, CDR2 FYNNEI. This CDR3 spans 14 amino acids. CDR3 DNA, as far as it was read: TGTGCCAGCAGCCCTACGACGACTGCCTACGAG. It translates to CASSPTTTAYE. The complete CDR3 protein is CASSPTTTAYEQYF. Full variable domain (remainder filled in from reference TRBV2 and TRBJ2-7): EPEVTQTPSHQVTQMGQEVILRCVPISNHLYFYWYRQILGQKVEFLVSFYNNEISEKSEIFDDQFSVERPDGSNFTLKIRSTKLEDSAMYFCASSPTTTAYEQYFGPGTRLTVT.

This clone was seen ten or more times. The CDR3 end lies 3 residues beyond the end of the read and is filled in from the germline J gene. The chain uses TRBV11-2 and TRBJ2-2; D is unresolved. CDR1 is SGHAT, CDR2 FQNNGV, per germline. V lost 1 base and J 4 bases, leaving 10 bases between the germline ends. The CDR3 sequence is 15 residues long. This CDR3 is CASSLGARGTGELFF. Incomplete CDR3 DNA: TGTGCCAGCAGCTTAGGGGCGCGAGGCACCGGGGAG.

This clone has ten or more counts. The read finishes 3 residues shy of the CDR3 end, and the germline J gene is used to complete it. The chain has TRBV5-1 and TRBJ2-5, with 9 bases aligning to TRBD1. The CDR3 has 14 residues. Losses at the gene ends were 4 bases for V and 5 bases for J; bases not matched to a gene: 6. Germline lookup yields CDR1 SGHRS and CDR2 YFSETQ. The CDR3 spells CASSPGQGRETQYF. CDR3 DNA (partial): TGCGCCAGCAGCCCGGGACAGGGACGGGAGACC.

In this sample, this clone turned up many times. The read ends 3 residues early relative to the CDR3; the germline J gene fills the gap. The chain is built from TRBV19 and TRBJ2-5; 11 bases are a match to TRBD1. The CDR3 is 15 residues long. Germline V lookup: CDR1 LNHDA, CDR2 SQIVND (reference sequence). The V and J ends lost 4 bases and 4 bases, in that order; junction bases with no gene match: 5. CDR3 amino acids: CASSTGTGGGETQYF. CDR3 DNA (partial): TGTGCCAGTAGTACCGGGACAGGGGGGGGAGAGACC. Full variable domain (missing parts from reference TRBV19 and TRBJ2-5): DGGITQSPKYLFRKEGQNVTLSCEQNLNHDAMYWYRQDPGQGLRLIYYSQIVNDFQKGDIAEGYSVSREKKESFPLTVTSAQKNPTAFYLCASSTGTGGGETQYFGPGTRLLVL.

This clone was observed many times. The read stops 3 residues short of the end of the CDR3; the missing end is completed from the germline J gene. The chain employs TRBV19 and TRBJ1-4; 9 bases agree with TRBD1. The CDR3 totals 14 residues. CDR1 and CDR2 from the germline V gene are LNHDA and SQIVND (reference sequence). Trimming cost V 5 bases and J 7 bases; bases outside gene matches: 5. The sequenced part of the CDR3 DNA is TGTGCCAGTAGTCTGGGACAGGGCGGTGAAAAA. As protein: CASSLGQGGEK. The entire CDR3 protein reads CASSLGQGGEKLFF.

This clone showed up many times. The CDR3 is cut off 3 residues early in the read; its end comes from the germline J gene. This rearrangement joins TRBV28 to TRBJ2-3; TRBD2 matches at 11 bases. The CDR3 runs to 16 residues. Trimming took 6 bases from V and 2 from J; bases not matched to a gene: 7. CDR1 is MDHEN, CDR2 SYDVKM, per germline. This chain's CDR3 is CASRLTSGIATDTQYF. CDR3 bases read: TGTGCCAGCAGGCTGACTAGCGGGATCGCCACAGATACG.

This clone was detected many times. One end of the junction does not line up with germline, which may come from a read error. The read ends 3 residues shy of where the CDR3 ends; the end is completed using the germline J gene. The genes are TRBV6-2 or TRBV6-3 and TRBJ1-5; TRBD1 agrees at 9 bases. CDR1 and CDR2 (germline): MNHEY, SVGEGT. The CDR3 contains 14 residues. CDR3 protein: CASNYRGRDQPQHF. The CDR3 bases that were read are TGTGCCAGCAATTACAGGGGGCGGGATCAGCCC.

In its sample, this clone was seen many times. The read comes to an end 3 residues before the CDR3 does, leaving the germline J gene to fill in the end. The chain joins TRBV30 to TRBJ2-3; 13 nucleotides agree with TRBD2. The ends lost 8 bases at V and 2 bases at J; junction bases unmatched: 16. CDR1 GTSNPN and CDR2 SVGIG come from the germline V gene (reference sequence). CDR3 length: 18 residues. The CDR3 here is CARQGRTSGRTPTDTQYF. The DNA read from the CDR3 is TGTGCCCGACAGGGAAGGACTAGCGGGAGAACCCCCACAGATACG.

This clone was detected ten times or more. The read falls 3 residues short of the CDR3 end, and the missing part is taken from the germline J gene. The rearrangement uses TRBV30 and TRBJ2-2; D perhaps matches TRBD1 (5 bases). The germline V gene has CDR1 GTSNPN and CDR2 SVGIG (reference sequence). The V end was cut by 1 base, the J end by 3 bases, with 15 bases between. CDR3 length: 16 amino acids. The CDR3 here is CAWSGTLGHYTGELFF. The CDR3 DNA, read in part, is TGTGCCTGGAGTGGGACCCTCGGACATTACACCGGGGAG. Supplemented by reference TRBV30 and TRBJ2-2, the full variable domain reads SQTIHQWPATLVQPVGSPLSLECTVEGTSNPNLYWYRQAAGRGLQLLFYSVGIGQISSEVPQNLSASRPQDRQFILSSKKLLLSDSGFYLCAWSGTLGHYTGELFFGEGSRLTVL.